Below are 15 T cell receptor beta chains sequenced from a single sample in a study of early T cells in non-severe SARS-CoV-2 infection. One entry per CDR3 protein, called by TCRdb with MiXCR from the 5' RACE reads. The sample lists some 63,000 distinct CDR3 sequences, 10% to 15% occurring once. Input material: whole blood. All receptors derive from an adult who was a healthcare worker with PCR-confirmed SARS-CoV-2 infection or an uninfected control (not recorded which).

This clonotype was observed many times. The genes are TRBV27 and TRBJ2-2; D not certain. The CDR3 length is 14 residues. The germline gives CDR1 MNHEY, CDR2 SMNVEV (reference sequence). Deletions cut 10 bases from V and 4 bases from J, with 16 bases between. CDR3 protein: CAIKGWGTTGELFF. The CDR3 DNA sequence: TGTGCCATCAAAGGGTGGGGTACCACCGGGGAGCTGTTTTTT.

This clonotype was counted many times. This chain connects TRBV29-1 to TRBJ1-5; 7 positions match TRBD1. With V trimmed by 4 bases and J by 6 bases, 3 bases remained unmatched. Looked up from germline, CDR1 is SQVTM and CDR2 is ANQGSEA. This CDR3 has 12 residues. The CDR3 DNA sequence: TGCAGCGTTGGACAGGGTGGTCAGCCCCAGCATTTT. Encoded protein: CSVGQGGQPQHF. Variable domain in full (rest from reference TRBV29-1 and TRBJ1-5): SAVISQKPSRDICQRGTSLTIQCQVDSQVTMMFWYRQQPGQSLTLIATANQGSEATYESGFVIDKFPISRPNLTFSTLTVSNMSPEDSSIYLCSVGQGGQPQHFGDGTRLSIL.

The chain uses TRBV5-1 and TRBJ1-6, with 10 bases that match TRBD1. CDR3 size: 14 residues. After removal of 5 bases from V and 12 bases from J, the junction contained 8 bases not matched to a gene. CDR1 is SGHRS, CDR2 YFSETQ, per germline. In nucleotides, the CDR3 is TGCGCCAGCAGTCAGGGACAGGGGCCAGGACCCCTCCACTTT. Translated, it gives CASSQGQGPGPLHF.

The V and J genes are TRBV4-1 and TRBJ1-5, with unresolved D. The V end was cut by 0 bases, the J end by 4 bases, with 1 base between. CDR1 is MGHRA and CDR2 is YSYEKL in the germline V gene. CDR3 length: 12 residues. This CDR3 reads CASSQDNQPQHF. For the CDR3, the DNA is TGCGCCAGCAGCCAAGATAATCAGCCCCAGCATTTT.

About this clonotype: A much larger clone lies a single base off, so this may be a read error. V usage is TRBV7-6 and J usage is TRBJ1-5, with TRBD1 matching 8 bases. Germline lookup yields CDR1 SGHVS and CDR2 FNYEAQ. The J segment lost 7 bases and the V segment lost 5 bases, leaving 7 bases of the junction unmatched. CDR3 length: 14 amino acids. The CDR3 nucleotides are TGTGCCAGCAGCCCAGGACAGGGACGACAGCCCCAGCATTTT. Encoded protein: CASSPGQGRQPQHF.

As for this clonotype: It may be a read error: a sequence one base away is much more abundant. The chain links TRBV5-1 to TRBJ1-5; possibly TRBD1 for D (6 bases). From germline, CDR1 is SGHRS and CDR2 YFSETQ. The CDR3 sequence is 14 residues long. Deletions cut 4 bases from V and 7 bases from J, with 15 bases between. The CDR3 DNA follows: TGCGCCAGCAGCCTGGACAGCCAAGAACAGCCCCAGCATTTT. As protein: CASSLDSQEQPQHF.

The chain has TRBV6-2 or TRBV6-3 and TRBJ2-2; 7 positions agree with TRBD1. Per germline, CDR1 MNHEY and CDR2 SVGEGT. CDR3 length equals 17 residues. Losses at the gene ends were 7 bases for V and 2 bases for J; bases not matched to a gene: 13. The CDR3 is CASMGKGAISNTGELFF. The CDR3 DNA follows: TGTGCCAGCATGGGGAAGGGGGCGATTAGTAACACCGGGGAGCTGTTTTTT.

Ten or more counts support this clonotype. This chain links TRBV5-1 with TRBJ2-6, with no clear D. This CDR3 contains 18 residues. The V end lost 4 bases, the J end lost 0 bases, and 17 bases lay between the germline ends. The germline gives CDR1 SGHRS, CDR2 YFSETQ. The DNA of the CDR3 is TGCGCCAGCAGCCCCGACCCACCCATACTCTCTGGGGCCAACGTCCTGACTTTC. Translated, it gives CASSPDPPILSGANVLTF.

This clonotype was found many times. Here the CDR3 DNA reads TGTGCCAGCAGAGGCAGAGGGGATACGCAGTATTTT. Its translation: CASRGRGDTQYF. V usage is TRBV11-3 and J usage is TRBJ2-3; D is perhaps TRBD2 (5 bases). The V end lost 6 bases, the J end lost 6 bases, and 10 bases lay between the germline ends. Per germline, CDR1 SGHNT and CDR2 YENEEA. This CDR3 is 12 amino acids long.

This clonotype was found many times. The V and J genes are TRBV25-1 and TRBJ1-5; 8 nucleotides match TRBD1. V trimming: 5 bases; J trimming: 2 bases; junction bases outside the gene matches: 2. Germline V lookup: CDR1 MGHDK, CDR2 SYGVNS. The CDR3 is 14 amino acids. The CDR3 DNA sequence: TGTGCCAGCAGTCCAGGGGGCGGCAATCAGCCCCAGCATTTT. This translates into CASSPGGGNQPQHF.

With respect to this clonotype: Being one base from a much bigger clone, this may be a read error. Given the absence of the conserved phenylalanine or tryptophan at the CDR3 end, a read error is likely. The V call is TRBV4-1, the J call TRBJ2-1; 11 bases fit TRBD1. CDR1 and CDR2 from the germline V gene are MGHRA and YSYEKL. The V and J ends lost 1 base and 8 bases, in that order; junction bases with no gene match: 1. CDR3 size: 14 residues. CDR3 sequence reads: CASSQAGQGDEQFS. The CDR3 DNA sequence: TGCGCCAGCAGCCAAGCGGGACAGGGGGATGAGCAGTTCTCC.

CDR3 nucleotides: TGTGCCAGCAAAGTGGAGCGGGGAAATGAGCAGTTCTTC. Translated, it gives CASKVERGNEQFF. The chain carries TRBV2 and TRBJ2-1, with 7 bases fitting TRBD2. Germline V gene sequence: CDR1 SNHLY, CDR2 FYNNEI. After removal of 7 bases from V and 7 bases from J, the junction contained 7 bases not matched to a gene. This CDR3 has 13 residues.

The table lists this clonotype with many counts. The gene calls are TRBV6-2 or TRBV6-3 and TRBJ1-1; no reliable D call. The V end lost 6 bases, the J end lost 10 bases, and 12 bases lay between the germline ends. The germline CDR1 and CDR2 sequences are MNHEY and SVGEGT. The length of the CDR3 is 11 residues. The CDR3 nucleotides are TGTGCCAGCAGCAGGACTGCGGTAGCTTTCTTT. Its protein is CASSRTAVAFF.

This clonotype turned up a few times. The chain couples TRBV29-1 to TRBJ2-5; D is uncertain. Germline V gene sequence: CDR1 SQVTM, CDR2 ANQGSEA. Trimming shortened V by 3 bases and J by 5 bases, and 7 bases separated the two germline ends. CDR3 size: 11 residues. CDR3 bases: TGCAGCGTTGACTCCGGCGAGACCCAGTACTTC. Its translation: CSVDSGETQYF.

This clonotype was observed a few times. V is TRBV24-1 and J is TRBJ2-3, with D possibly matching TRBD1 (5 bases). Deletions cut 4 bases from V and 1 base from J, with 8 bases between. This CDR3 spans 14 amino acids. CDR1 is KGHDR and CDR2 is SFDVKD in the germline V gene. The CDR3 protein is CATSEDTRTDTQYF. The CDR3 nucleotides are TGTGCCACCAGTGAGGACACTCGCACAGATACGCAGTATTTT.